These T cell receptor beta chains were read from a single sample in a study of blood T cells in healthy people across ages. TCRdb recomputed calls from the 5' RACE reads with MiXCR, one row per CDR3 protein. The profile covers over 1,500,000 distinct CDR3 sequences, with about two fifths appearing a single time and around 23% taken by the ten largest. Specimen: blood. The receptors come from a human donor in good health. CDR3s include the opening cysteine and the closing phenylalanine or tryptophan. Each record gives: clone size, D gene, V gene, J gene, CDR3 DNA, CDR3 protein. D genes are given only for firm matches. Not all rows give a size; the values are once, few, many and, for expanded clones, a class.

>few|NA|TRBV6-6|TRBJ2-7
TGTGCCAGCAAGGAAGTAGCCTACGAGCAGTACTTC
CASKEVAYEQYF
>NA|TRBD1|TRBV6-2/TRBV6-3|TRBJ2-1
TGTGCCAGCAGTTTTAATCCGGGACAGGGCGACCGTGTTGAGCAGTTCTTC
CASSFNPGQGDRVEQFF
>NA|NA|TRBV6-5|TRBJ2-1
TGTGCCAGCAGTTACAACGGCCACCCCTACGAGCAGTTCTTC
CASSYNGHPYEQFF
>NA|NA|TRBV20-1|TRBJ1-5
TGCAGTGCTACCCTCCCAAGGGGGGATAGCAATCAGCCCCAGCATTTT
CSATLPRGDSNQPQHF
>NA|NA|TRBV7-3|TRBJ2-3
TGTGCCAGCAGCCCCGGGGTGGGTACCCTGGCCCCCACAGATACGCAGTATTTT
CASSPGVGTLAPTDTQYF
>few|NA|TRBV20-1|TRBJ2-7
TGCAGTGCTAGAAACGCATACGAGCAGTACTTC
CSARNAYEQYF
>NA|NA|TRBV20-1|TRBJ1-2
TGCAGTGCTAGGGGGTCGGGCAGTAACTATGGCTACACCTTC
CSARGSGSNYGYTF
>NA|TRBD2|TRBV28|TRBJ2-5
TGTGCCAGCAGTTTATCGGTAGCGGGGGGTGAGGAGACCCAGTACTTC
CASSLSVAGGEETQYF
>many|NA|TRBV7-9|TRBJ1-1
TGTGCCAGCAGTCTATTGACAGGGAACACTGAAGCTTTCTTT
CASSLLTGNTEAFF
>few|TRBD2|TRBV6-5|TRBJ2-7
TGTGCCAGCAGTAGGCTGGCGGGGGACTCCTACGAGCAGTACTTC
CASSRLAGDSYEQYF
>NA|TRBD2|TRBV12-3/TRBV12-4|TRBJ2-7
TGTGCCAGCAGTTTCTTGGGGGGGAGTCCCTACGAGCAGTACTTC
CASSFLGGSPYEQYF
>few|TRBD1|TRBV24-1|TRBJ2-5
TGTGCCACCAGTGATCGACAGGGGATGATGGAGACCCAGTACTTC
CATSDRQGMMETQYF
>NA|NA|TRBV29-1|TRBJ1-1
TGCAGCGTTGCCCTAATGACAGGAAACACTGAAGCTTTCTTT
CSVALMTGNTEAFF
>NA|NA|TRBV5-1|TRBJ2-7
TGCGCCAGCAGCTTGGAGGGGCTCCCGGGCGAGCAGTACTTC
CASSLEGLPGEQYF
>few|NA|TRBV20-1|TRBJ2-3
TGCAGTGCTAGAGATCAACCCACAGATACGCAGTATTTT
CSARDQPTDTQYF
>NA|TRBD1|TRBV4-3|TRBJ2-7
TGCGCCAGCAGCCGGAACGCCGGGACAGGGGCCTACGAGCAGTACTTC
CASSRNAGTGAYEQYF
>NA|TRBD2|TRBV29-1|TRBJ2-3
TGCAGCGCCCGACTAGCGGGGGGTCTGGATACGCAGTATTTT
CSARLAGGLDTQYF
>few|NA|TRBV9|TRBJ2-1
TGTGCCAGCAGCGTAGGTTTAACCCTCCTCCACAATGAGCAGTTCTTC
CASSVGLTLLHNEQFF
>NA|TRBD1|TRBV11-3|TRBJ1-3
TGTGCCAGCAGCCCACAGGGGACTGGAAACACCATATATTTT
CASSPQGTGNTIYF
>few|TRBD1|TRBV29-1|TRBJ2-7
TGCAGCGTTGAAGGGGTTCTAACAGGGGTCTACGAGCAGTACTTC
CSVEGVLTGVYEQYF
>NA|NA|TRBV4-1|TRBJ1-5
TGCGCCAGCAGCCAAGACGGCGGAGGAAGGGAACAGCCCCAGCATTTT
CASSQDGGGREQPQHF
>once|TRBD2|TRBV20-1|TRBJ2-1
TGCAGTGCGCCGGGCCGTCTAGCGGGGGCCTCCTACAATGAGCAGTTCTTC
CSAPGRLAGASYNEQFF
>NA|NA|TRBV29-1|TRBJ1-4
TGCAGCGTCCTTGACTTAACAACTAATGAAAAACTGTTTTTT
CSVLDLTTNEKLFF
>few|NA|TRBV3-1|TRBJ2-3
TGTGCCAGCAGCCAAGACCCCGCGGGGAGCCGAGATACGCAGTATTTT
CASSQDPAGSRDTQYF
>once|NA|TRBV5-1|TRBJ1-1
TGCGCCAGCAGCGCGAATACAGGGACCGCTGAAGCTTTCTTT
CASSANTGTAEAFF
>NA|NA|TRBV6-2/TRBV6-3|TRBJ2-5
TGTGCCAGCGGACGGGCAGTCTCCCATACGCAAGAGACCCAGTACTTC
CASGRAVSHTQETQYF
>few|NA|TRBV6-2/TRBV6-3|TRBJ2-3
TGTGCCAGCAGACACTATGCGACGAGGGCTGCAGATACGCAGTATTTT
CASRHYATRAADTQYF
>NA|NA|TRBV5-1|TRBJ1-2
TGCGCCAGCAGCTTGGACGGGACCCTAGTTAACTATGGCTACACCTTC
CASSLDGTLVNYGYTF
>few|TRBD1|TRBV20-1|TRBJ1-4
TGCAGTGCTCAGGGGGTGACGGATGAAAAACTGTTTTTT
CSAQGVTDEKLFF
>NA|NA|TRBV28|TRBJ2-6
TGTGCCAGCTGGTCTCAGGCCCTTCCCACTGGGGCCAACGTCCTGACTTTC
CASWSQALPTGANVLTF
>NA|NA|TRBV7-6|TRBJ2-5
TGTGCCAGCAGCCCCGGTCCGCAAAAGACCCAGTACTTC
CASSPGPQKTQYF
>NA|NA|TRBV4-3|TRBJ2-2
TGCGCCAGCAGCCAAGGTCTGACGAACACCGGGGAGCTGTTTTTT
CASSQGLTNTGELFF
>NA|NA|TRBV3-1|TRBJ2-7
NA
CASSQVGTGVYEQYFF
>few|NA|TRBV24-1|TRBJ2-3
TGTGCCACCACCCAGGAAGATACGCAGTATTTT
CATTQEDTQYF
>few|NA|TRBV14|TRBJ2-1
TGTGCCAGCAGCCAAGAGTTCACCCCGTATTGGTTCTTC
CASSQEFTPYWFF
>NA|NA|TRBV12-3/TRBV12-4|TRBJ1-2
TGTGCCAGCAGTTCCCGGTTTTTTTATGGCTACACCTTC
CASSSRFFYGYTF
>NA|NA|TRBV4-1|TRBJ2-6
TGCGCCAGCAGCCAAGATCACGGGACTGGGGCCAACGTCCTGACTTTC
CASSQDHGTGANVLTF
>NA|TRBD2|TRBV5-6|TRBJ2-5
TGTGCCAGCAGCTTGGATCAGGTAGCGGGAGAGGGAGAGACCCAGTACTTC
CASSLDQVAGEGETQYF
>once|TRBD1|TRBV28|TRBJ2-1
TGTGCCAGCAGTACCAAGTACAGGGGACACGAGCAGTTCTTC
CASSTKYRGHEQFF
>few|NA|TRBV12-3/TRBV12-4|TRBJ2-6
TGTGCCAGCAGTCGCTCTAGGGGGGTGGGGAAATACTCTGGGGCCAACGTCCTGACTTTC
CASSRSRGVGKYSGANVLTF
>NA|TRBD2|TRBV7-2|TRBJ2-2
TGTGCCAGCAGCTTTAATAGCGGGGGGGCCCGGGAGCTGTTTTTT
CASSFNSGGARELFF
>few|TRBD1|TRBV12-3/TRBV12-4|TRBJ1-1
TGTGCCAGCAGTTGGGGACAGCAGAACACTGAAGCTTTCTTT
CASSWGQQNTEAFF
>few|NA|TRBV9|TRBJ1-2
TGTGCCAGCAGCGTAGGCCCCGCTGACCAGTTAGGCTACACCTTC
CASSVGPADQLGYTF
>once|TRBD1|TRBV7-9|TRBJ2-3
TGTGCCAGCAGCTCGACCGGGACAGGGACAGATACGCAGTATTTT
CASSSTGTGTDTQYF
>NA|TRBD1|TRBV5-1|TRBJ1-1
TGCGCCAGCAGCTTGGATCGCAGGGGGAGGAACACTGAAGCTTTCTTT
CASSLDRRGRNTEAFF
>NA|NA|TRBV9|TRBJ1-1
TGTGCCAGCAGCGAACTCGGGACACCATCGGCAGCTTTCTTT
CASSELGTPSAAFF